What follows are 15 T cell receptor beta chains derived from one specimen sequenced in a study of Graves' ophthalmopathy and Graves' hyperthyroidism. Using RNA transcripts, the TCR beta CDR3 regions were amplified. HTBI primers primed a first-round RT-PCR, and a second-round multiplex PCR followed. TCRdb itself ran the multiplex PCR reads through MiXCR, one entry per CDR3 protein. The table records tens of thousands of distinct CDR3 sequences, around half of them present only once. The sequencing sample was made of peripheral blood. These receptors originate from an adult woman with stable Graves' hyperthyroidism.

This chain links TRBV2 with TRBJ1-2; D is undetermined. The V and J ends lost 4 bases and 6 bases respectively, with 21 bases between them. The CDR3 has 16 amino acids. Germline values: CDR1 SNHLY, CDR2 FYNNEI. CDR3 in DNA: TGTGCCAGCAGTGCCACATGCAGTCAGCCCCTCCATGGCTACACCTTC. This gives the protein CASSATCSQPLHGYTF.

This rearrangement joins TRBV25-1 to TRBJ1-6, with a possible D match to TRBD1 (6 bases). Germline loops: CDR1 MGHDK, CDR2 SYGVNS. V shed 8 bases and J shed 4 bases, with 15 bases lying between them. This CDR3 spans 15 amino acids. CDR3 in amino acids: CASLGGGSYNSPLHF. The CDR3 region has the DNA TGTGCCAGCCTAGGGGGAGGGTCTTATAATTCACCCCTCCACTTT.

This clonotype has ten or more counts. This chain joins TRBV7-3 and TRBJ2-7; the D gene is possibly TRBD2 (6 bases). The CDR3 runs 13 residues. V lost 5 bases to trimming and J lost 4 bases, with 12 bases between them. Germline CDR1 SGHTA, CDR2 FQGTGA. In DNA, the CDR3 is TGTGCCAGCAGCCCGGGGGTCTCGTACGAGCAGTACTTC. It translates to CASSPGVSYEQYF.

Concerning this clonotype itself: A much larger clone sits a single nucleotide away, making a read error possible. The missing conserved phenylalanine or tryptophan at the end of this CDR3 makes a read error likely. The genes are TRBV6-2 or TRBV6-3 and TRBJ2-3; D possibly corresponds to TRBD1 (5 bases). Germline lookup yields CDR1 MNHEY and CDR2 SVGEGT. This CDR3 has 14 amino acids. V gave up 4 bases and J gave up 1 base, with 9 bases separating them. The CDR3 DNA follows: TGTGCCAGCAGTTTCGTCAGGGGCACAGATACGCAGTATTCT. Residues: CASSFVRGTDTQYS.

This clonotype was counted at least ten times. The V call is TRBV5-8, the J call TRBJ1-6; D is perhaps TRBD1 (5 bases). The V gene's germline CDR1 is SGHTS and CDR2 YDEGEE. V lost 4 bases to trimming and J lost 8 bases, with 7 bases between them. There are 12 residues in the CDR3. The CDR3, as DNA: TGTGCCAGCAGCGGGGCGGATTCACCCCTCCACTTT. Amino acids: CASSGADSPLHF.

This chain links TRBV9 with TRBJ2-5, with TRBD2 as a possible D gene (6 bases). The germline CDR1 and CDR2 sequences are SGDLS and YYNGEE. The length of the CDR3 is 15 residues. Trimming took 3 bases from V and 11 from J, leaving 23 bases between them. In DNA, the CDR3 is TGTGCCAGCAGCGGTAGCGGTGAGGAAACAGATACGCAGTACTTC. Translated: CASSGSGEETDTQYF.

As regards this clonotype: Without the conserved terminal phenylalanine or tryptophan, this CDR3 likely stems from a read error. CDR3 DNA sequence: TGCAGTGCTATCAACCAGCTGAACACTGAGGCTTTCCTT. It yields the protein CSAINQLNTEAFL. The chain is built from TRBV20-1 and TRBJ1-1; no reliable D call. This CDR3 region has 13 residues. CDR1 is DFQATT, CDR2 SNEGSKA, per germline (reference sequence).

This clonotype was found many times. J is TRBJ1-2 and V is TRBV10-3, with 10 bases that match TRBD1. J was trimmed by 1 base and V by 6 bases; bases with no gene match: 8. The V gene's germline CDR1 is ENHRY and CDR2 SYGVKD. The CDR3 is 16 residues long. This CDR3 reads CAISPGQGFVNYGYTF. The CDR3 DNA reads TGTGCCATCAGCCCGGGACAGGGGTTCGTTAACTATGGCTACACCTTC.

Concerning this clonotype: Just one base apart from a much larger clone, this may be a read error. The chain combines TRBV7-8 with TRBJ2-5; 12 bases align to TRBD2. The trim removed 3 bases at V and 1 base at J, leaving 6 bases unmatched. The CDR3 covers 17 residues. In germline, CDR1 is SGHVS, CDR2 FQNEAQ. The CDR3 protein is CASSFPTSGRRQETQYF. Here the CDR3 DNA reads TGTGCCAGCAGCTTTCCGACTAGCGGGAGACGCCAAGAGACCCAGTACTTC.

The V gene is TRBV7-3, the J gene TRBJ1-2, with D hard to call. Germline V gene data show CDR1 as SGHTA and CDR2 as FQGTGA. The CDR3 is 13 residues long. V was clipped by 3 bases and J by 3 bases, with 8 bases between them. The CDR3 loop is CASSFGGYYGYTF. The CDR3, as DNA: TGTGCCAGCAGCTTTGGAGGGTACTATGGCTACACCTTC.

This clonotype was found many times. The chain uses TRBV5-1 and TRBJ1-2; D is unclear. Germline V gene data show CDR1 as SGHRS and CDR2 as YFSETQ. Trimming left V 0 bases short and J 5 bases short, with 11 bases between. The CDR3 is 14 residues long. As DNA, the CDR3 is TGCGCCAGCAGCTTGGTAGGTCGCTGGTATGGCTACACCTTC. Its translation is CASSLVGRWYGYTF.

In its sample, this clonotype was seen many times. J is TRBJ1-2 and V is TRBV5-1; D not certain. The CDR3 consists of 15 residues. V was pared by 4 bases and J by 0 bases, with 13 bases between. Germline V lookup: CDR1 SGHRS, CDR2 YFSETQ. For the CDR3, the DNA is TGCGCCAGCAGCGCCGACTCTTCACCTAACTATGGCTACACCTTC. Protein sequence: CASSADSSPNYGYTF.

The chain recombines TRBV29-1 with TRBJ1-2; 8 positions agree with TRBD1. The trim removed 6 bases at V and 3 bases at J, leaving 6 bases unmatched. Germline V lookup: CDR1 SQVTM, CDR2 ANQGSEA. The CDR3 runs to 13 residues. Written as DNA, the CDR3 is TGCAGCGTCGTGACAGGGGAAGACTATGGCTACACCTTC. Encoded protein: CSVVTGEDYGYTF.

The DNA of the CDR3 is TGTGCCAGCAGCTTACGCAGGGGCTCTGGCTACACCTTC. Protein sequence: CASSLRRGSGYTF. The chain joins TRBV7-9 to TRBJ1-2; D might be TRBD1 (6 bases). V was clipped by 2 bases and J by 7 bases, with 11 bases between them. CDR3 length: 13 amino acids. Germline CDR1 and CDR2: SEHNR and FQNEAQ (reference sequence).

With regard to this clonotype: A junction boundary mismatches the germline segment, possibly from a read error. The chain employs TRBV10-3 and TRBJ2-7; no clear D. The germline V gene encodes CDR1 ENHRY and CDR2 SYGVKD. The CDR3 consists of 11 residues. The CDR3 loop is CASSPQFPWNF. CDR3 nucleotide sequence: TGTGCCAGCAGTCCCCAGTTCCCTTGGAACTTC.